These 2 T cell receptor beta chains came from one sample sequenced in a study of T cell responses to AZD1222 COVID-19 vaccine. Clones were read by immunoSEQ multiplex PCR, and TCRdb kept only the in-frame ones, dropping some. The data show some 120,000 clones, around nine tenths seen once. Sequencing used peripheral blood, obtained on day 0 of AZD1222 vaccination. These receptors all come from an adult in good health.

The rearrangement joins TRBV7-9 to TRBJ2-7, with D unresolved. The germline V and J ends were trimmed by 3 bases and 7 bases, with 13 bases remaining between them. This CDR3 has 13 residues. Germline assignment: CDR1 SEHNR and CDR2 FQNEAQ (reference sequence). The CDR3: CASSFGSVGEQYF. The CDR3 coding sequence is TGTGCCAGCAGCTTCGGCAGCGTGGGGGAGCAGTACTTC.

The chain recombines TRBV19 with TRBJ2-7, with 7 bases lining up with TRBD2. Germline loops: CDR1 LNHDA, CDR2 SQIVND (reference sequence). Unmatched junction bases numbered 12, after V lost 3 bases and J lost 1 base. The length of the CDR3 is 17 residues. The CDR3 sequence: CASSMRAGSVESYEQYF. DNA of the CDR3: TGTGCCAGTAGTATGAGAGCGGGATCTGTAGAATCCTACGAGCAGTACTTC.